The 6 T cell receptor beta chains presented below share a single source sample, sequenced in a study of cytomegalovirus exposure and HLA in healthy donors. Both 60 Vbeta primers and 13 Jbeta primers went into the PCR. Some clones are missing from TCRdb's copy, which holds only in-frame ones; the method was immunoSEQ multiplex PCR. The table records about 180,000 clones, 75% of them present only once. The sequenced sample consisted of PBMCs. These receptor sequences come from a female donor in good health and CMV-seronegative.

The rearrangement uses TRBV6-1 and TRBJ1-5; D is uncertain. The CDR3 length is 12 residues. Per germline, CDR1 MNHNS and CDR2 SASEGT. V lost 5 bases and J lost 7, with 9 bases in between. The CDR3 sequence is CASSFPRQPQHF. CDR3 nucleotide sequence: TGTGCCAGCAGTTTTCCCAGGCAGCCCCAGCATTTT.

The chain joins TRBV6-1 to TRBJ1-3, with a possible D match to TRBD1 (5 bases). The V gene lost 4 bases and the J gene lost 4 bases, with 17 bases spanning the gap. This CDR3 contains 16 residues. Germline V lookup: CDR1 MNHNS, CDR2 SASEGT. The CDR3 nucleotides are TGTGCCAGCAGTGTGGGGTCGGGGGGAAGGGGAAACACCATATATTTT. Translated, it gives CASSVGSGGRGNTIYF.

V usage is TRBV5-1 and J usage is TRBJ1-1, with 8 bases lining up with TRBD1. CDR1 is SGHRS and CDR2 is YFSETQ in the germline V gene. CDR3 length equals 13 residues. V shed 0 bases and J 9 bases; nucleotides not matched to a gene: 4. CDR3 coding DNA: TGCGCCAGCAGCTTGGAAGGACAGGGTAAAGCTTTCTTT. Translating gives CASSLEGQGKAFF. The complete variable domain, with remaining parts taken from reference TRBV5-1 and TRBJ1-1, reads KAGVTQTPRYLIKTRGQQVTLSCSPISGHRSVSWYQQTPGQGLQFLFEYFSETQRNKGNFPGRFSGRQFSNSRSEMNVSTLELGDSALYLCASSLEGQGKAFFGQGTRLTVV.

This clone turned up a few times. V is TRBV7-2 and J is TRBJ2-2; D is possibly TRBD2 (7 bases). V lost 5 bases to trimming and J lost 7 bases, with 23 bases between them. CDR1 is SGHTA, CDR2 FQGNSA, per germline. The CDR3 is 17 amino acids. The CDR3 loop reads CASSPHNGGALNGELFF. Here the CDR3 DNA reads TGTGCCAGCAGCCCCCACAATGGGGGGGCGCTGAACGGGGAGCTGTTTTTT.

The chain recombines TRBV18 with TRBJ1-3; TRBD1 matches 9 bases. V shed 6 bases and J 3 bases; nucleotides not matched to a gene: 6. In germline, CDR1 is KGHSH, CDR2 LQKENI. The CDR3 covers 15 residues. The CDR3: CASSLGQGSGNTIYF. The CDR3 coding sequence is TGTGCCAGCTCGCTGGGACAGGGAAGTGGAAACACCATATATTTT.

This clone was recorded once. The J gene is TRBJ2-3, the V gene TRBV4-1, with a tentative D call TRBD2 (5 bases). The CDR3 runs 19 residues. V was shortened by 0 bases and J by 1 base, with 20 bases between the two germline ends. The germline gives CDR1 MGHRA, CDR2 YSYEKL. The CDR3 nucleotides read TGCGCCAGCAGCCAAGACCATCCACTAGAGATCTACCGCACAGATACGCAGTATTTT. Protein: CASSQDHPLEIYRTDTQYF.